The 10 T cell receptor beta chains presented below share a single source sample, sequenced in a study of CD8 T cells in ankylosing spondylitis. TCRdb recomputed calls from the 5' RACE reads with MiXCR, one row per CDR3 protein. The sample holds 250,000 to 300,000 distinct CDR3 sequences; roughly 20% are singletons and the top ten take 7.8%. The sample was blood, either unsorted or a sorted T cell fraction (not recorded which). The receptors here all came from a male donor with ankylosing spondylitis or in good health (not recorded which).

The table lists this clonotype with many counts. The chain links TRBV12-3 or TRBV12-4 to TRBJ2-1, with TRBD2 matching over 8 bases. There are 14 residues in the CDR3. J was trimmed by 10 bases and V by 5 bases; bases with no gene match: 10. CDR3 loop: CASSLTGGGREQFF. In DNA, the CDR3 is TGTGCCAGCAGTCTGACTGGCGGGGGGCGGGAGCAGTTCTTC.

This clonotype was detected only a few times. CDR3 residues: CASSLNGGGPDTQYF. The CDR3 DNA follows: TGCGCCAGCAGCTTGAATGGGGGAGGGCCGGATACGCAGTATTTT. This chain connects TRBV5-1 to TRBJ2-3, with 7 bases that match TRBD2. Germline CDR1 SGHRS, CDR2 YFSETQ. The CDR3 length is 15 residues. After removal of 1 base from V and 6 bases from J, the junction contained 8 bases not matched to a gene. The full variable domain, in which reference TRBV5-1 and TRBJ2-3 provide the parts outside the CDR3, is KAGVTQTPRYLIKTRGQQVTLSCSPISGHRSVSWYQQTPGQGLQFLFEYFSETQRNKGNFPGRFSGRQFSNSRSEMNVSTLELGDSALYLCASSLNGGGPDTQYFGPGTRLTVL.

This clonotype was found many times. V is TRBV20-1 and J is TRBJ1-5; D possibly corresponds to TRBD1 (5 bases). In germline, CDR1 is DFQATT, CDR2 SNEGSKA (reference sequence). Trimming removed 1 base at V and 4 bases at J, with 11 bases between. The CDR3 has 14 residues. CDR3 coding DNA: TGCAGTGCTAGAGGAGGGGCGGAAAATCAGCCCCAGCATTTT. Protein product: CSARGGAENQPQHF.

The CDR3 DNA reads as TGTGCCAGCAGAACTAGCGGGGGATCGGATACGCAGTATTTT. Residues: CASRTSGGSDTQYF. V is TRBV6-1 and J is TRBJ2-3; TRBD2 agrees at 11 bases. J was trimmed by 6 bases and V by 6 bases; bases with no gene match: 5. The CDR3 length is 14 residues. CDR1 and CDR2 (germline): MNHNS, SASEGT.

This clonotype was recorded a few times. The chain carries TRBV12-3 or TRBV12-4 and TRBJ2-1; D uncertain. V lost 7 bases to trimming and J lost 3 bases, with 13 bases between them. This CDR3 spans 14 amino acids. The CDR3 region is CASIPGAGYNEQFF. The CDR3 region has the DNA TGTGCCAGCATCCCCGGAGCAGGCTACAATGAGCAGTTCTTC.

The chain recombines TRBV28 with TRBJ2-3; 8 bases are shared with TRBD2. V lost 6 bases to trimming and J lost 3 bases; unmatched junction nucleotides: 5. From germline, CDR1 is MDHEN and CDR2 SYDVKM. This CDR3 is 14 amino acids long. CDR3 in amino acids: CASRLAGWTDTQYF. CDR3 sequence (DNA): TGTGCCAGCAGGCTAGCGGGTTGGACAGATACGCAGTATTTT.

This clonotype occurred many times. The CDR3 spells CASSSSLWGGNTGELFF. In DNA form, the CDR3 reads TGCGCCAGCAGCTCGTCGCTTTGGGGGGGAAACACCGGGGAGCTGTTTTTT. The chain has TRBV5-1 and TRBJ2-2; TRBD2 matches 7 bases. The length of the CDR3 is 17 residues. Germline CDR1 is SGHRS and CDR2 is YFSETQ. V shed 3 bases, J shed 2 bases, and the junction held 10 bases outside the gene matches.

This clonotype occurred a few times. The rearrangement uses TRBV7-9 and TRBJ1-4; D ambiguous. The V end lost 3 bases, the J end lost 6 bases, and 11 bases lay between the germline ends. Germline V gives CDR1 SEHNR, CDR2 FQNEAQ (reference sequence). This CDR3 has 14 amino acids. The CDR3 loop is CASSFGRDYEKLFF. The CDR3 nucleotides are TGTGCCAGCAGCTTCGGCAGAGACTATGAAAAACTGTTTTTT.

The chain employs TRBV10-3 and TRBJ1-2; D gene ambiguous. In germline, CDR1 is ENHRY, CDR2 SYGVKD. V was trimmed by 10 bases and J by 2 bases, leaving 17 bases between them. The CDR3 runs 14 residues. The CDR3 DNA is TGTGCCAGTAACCCCTTCGGCAGCAACTATGGCTACACCTTC. Translating it yields CASNPFGSNYGYTF.

This clonotype was counted only a few times. V and J are TRBV3-1 and TRBJ2-2; D gene uncertain. Deletions cut 6 bases from V and 3 bases from J, with 5 bases between. Germline CDR1 LGHDT, CDR2 YNNKEL (reference sequence). The CDR3 is 12 amino acids. The CDR3 DNA sequence: TGTGCCAGCAGAATTTACACCGGGGAGCTGTTTTTT. This codes for CASRIYTGELFF.